A single sample gave rise to the 15 T cell receptor beta chains below, sequenced in a study of T cells after yellow fever vaccination. TCRdb used MiXCR to reprocess the 5' RACE reads, holding one entry per CDR3 protein. The data show some 550,000 distinct CDR3 sequences, with about a fifth seen just once and 14% held by the top ten. Sequences were derived from PBMCs, sampled 15 days after the yellow fever booster vaccination. These receptors all stem from a man aged 30 to 39 who received the YFV17D yellow fever vaccine.

This clonotype was counted a few times. The chain recombines TRBV9 with TRBJ2-3; possibly TRBD2 for D (7 bases). Germline V lookup: CDR1 SGDLS, CDR2 YYNGEE. CDR3 size: 17 residues. V was shortened by 6 bases and J by 0 bases, with 20 bases between the two germline ends. The DNA for the CDR3 is TGTGCCAGCAACACCCAGGGGACTACCCTTAGCACAGATACGCAGTATTTT. Translating it yields CASNTQGTTLSTDTQYF.

In this sample, this clonotype turned up many times. The chain employs TRBV20-1 and TRBJ1-5; D unresolved. Germline CDR1 reads DFQATT; CDR2 reads SNEGSKA (reference sequence). This CDR3 has 13 amino acids. V dropped 4 bases and J dropped 2 bases, with 9 bases sitting between them. The CDR3 here is CSAKSGGNQPQHF. CDR3 nucleotides: TGCAGTGCTAAGTCTGGGGGCAATCAGCCCCAGCATTTT.

V is TRBV7-2 and J is TRBJ1-5; D is perhaps TRBD1 (6 bases). This CDR3 is built from 16 residues. Germline V lookup: CDR1 SGHTA, CDR2 FQGNSA. The germline V and J ends were trimmed by 1 base and 3 bases, with 13 bases remaining between them. The CDR3 sequence is CASSLDRGDTNQPQHF. CDR3 bases: TGTGCCAGCAGCTTAGATAGAGGGGACACCAATCAGCCCCAGCATTTT.

The rearrangement links TRBV19 to TRBJ2-1, with 7 bases that match TRBD1. The junction had 4 bases not matched to a gene; V was cut back by 3 bases and J by 5 bases. Germline CDR1 reads LNHDA; CDR2 reads SQIVND (reference sequence). The CDR3 totals 14 residues. The CDR3 spells CASSMHGQDNEQFF. The CDR3 bases are TGTGCCAGTAGTATGCATGGACAGGACAATGAGCAGTTCTTC.

The chain is built from TRBV7-8 and TRBJ2-1; 8 bases agree with TRBD2. The CDR3 loop spans 18 amino acids. Germline V gene lookup returns CDR1 SGHVS and CDR2 FQNEAQ. V shed 5 bases, J shed 0 bases, and the junction held 12 bases outside the gene matches. DNA of the CDR3: TGTGCCAGCAGCCTGCCGCGGGCGGGAGGATCCTCCTACAATGAGCAGTTCTTC. Its translation is CASSLPRAGGSSYNEQFF.

This clonotype was observed a few times. The chain joins TRBV23-1 to TRBJ2-5, with 11 bases fitting TRBD2. TRBV23-1 is recorded as an ORF, its role being uncertain. V was clipped by 0 bases and J by 3 bases; unmatched bases: 6. The CDR3 has 17 residues. CDR3 DNA: TGCGCCAGCAGTCAATCCCATAGCGGGAGGGCCGAAGAGACCCAGTACTTC. The encoded protein is CASSQSHSGRAEETQYF.

In DNA, the CDR3 is TGTGCCAGCAGCTTTCTGCAACGATCCTACGAGCAGTACTTC. Protein sequence: CASSFLQRSYEQYF. The chain joins TRBV5-6 to TRBJ2-7; D not resolved. V lost 2 bases, J lost 1 base, and 10 bases lay in between. Germline V gives CDR1 SGHDT, CDR2 YYEEEE. The length of the CDR3 is 14 residues. The full variable domain, with the rest looked up from reference TRBV5-6 and TRBJ2-7, is DAGVTQSPTHLIKTRGQQVTLRCSPKSGHDTVSWYQQALGQGPQFIFQYYEEEERQRGNFPDRFSGHQFPNYSSELNVNALLLGDSALYLCASSFLQRSYEQYFGPGTRLTVT.

This clonotype was seen only a few times. The V call is TRBV7-9, the J call TRBJ2-1, with unresolved D. CDR3 length equals 12 residues. CDR1 and CDR2 (germline): SEHNR, FQNEAQ (reference sequence). V lost 9 bases, J lost 4 bases, and 10 bases lay in between. The CDR3 loop reads CARVGYYNEQFF. The CDR3 nucleotides are TGTGCCAGGGTAGGATATTACAATGAGCAGTTCTTC.

The chain uses TRBV11-2 and TRBJ1-5; 8 positions agree with TRBD1. The CDR3 contains 16 residues. Unmatched junction bases numbered 9, after V lost 3 bases and J lost 5 bases. CDR1 is SGHAT and CDR2 is FQNNGV in the germline V gene. CDR3 amino acids: CASSLGTGQGYQPQHF. As DNA, the CDR3 is TGTGCCAGCAGCTTGGGTACCGGACAGGGATATCAGCCCCAGCATTTT.

The chain couples TRBV10-2 to TRBJ2-7; 11 bases are shared with TRBD2. This CDR3 contains 16 residues. Germline assignment: CDR1 WSHSY and CDR2 SAAADI. The V and J ends lost 2 bases and 3 bases, in that order; junction bases with no gene match: 6. CDR3 nucleotide sequence: TGCGCCAGCAGTGAGACTCCCGGGACTAGCGGCTACGAGCAGTACTTC. This translates into CASSETPGTSGYEQYF.

In this sample, this clonotype turned up a few times. The chain has TRBV10-2 and TRBJ2-7, with 7 bases lining up with TRBD1. Germline V gene lookup returns CDR1 WSHSY and CDR2 SAAADI. After removal of 9 bases from V and 8 bases from J, the junction contained 16 bases not matched to a gene. The CDR3 extends over 14 amino acids. The CDR3 spells CASYIPGQTTKQYF. CDR3 nucleotides: TGCGCCAGTTATATCCCGGGACAGACTACGAAGCAGTACTTC.

The chain has TRBV11-2 and TRBJ2-1; 9 nucleotides match TRBD2. The CDR3 spans 17 residues. The V gene end was trimmed by 0 bases and the J gene end by 1 base; junction bases not matched to a gene: 4. The germline gives CDR1 SGHAT, CDR2 FQNNGV. CDR3 DNA: TGTGCCAGCAGCTTAGAGGCTAGCGGGATTTCCTACAATGAGCAGTTCTTC. Translation: CASSLEASGISYNEQFF.

This clonotype was counted ten times or more. The chain links TRBV25-1 to TRBJ1-1, with 7 bases lining up with TRBD1. Unmatched junction bases numbered 5, after V lost 6 bases and J lost 4 bases. Looked up from germline, CDR1 is MGHDK and CDR2 is SYGVNS. The CDR3 is made up of 13 amino acids. The CDR3 sequence is CASSATGVTEAFF. CDR3 bases: TGTGCCAGCAGCGCCACAGGGGTCACTGAAGCTTTCTTT.

The V gene is TRBV12-3 or TRBV12-4, the J gene TRBJ1-5; possibly TRBD1 for D (5 bases). The CDR3 loop spans 15 amino acids. Trimming took off 6 bases at V and 4 bases at J, with 16 bases between the two ends. The CDR3 spells CASRPLGVGNQPQHF. DNA for the CDR3: TGTGCCAGCAGACCCTTGGGGGTGGGTAATCAGCCCCAGCATTTT.

This clonotype was detected only once. The chain couples TRBV7-9 to TRBJ2-3; possible D gene TRBD2, 5 bases. The germline V gene has CDR1 SEHNR and CDR2 FQNEAQ (reference sequence). The V end lost 11 bases, the J end lost 3 bases, and 18 bases lay between the germline ends. The CDR3 totals 14 residues. CDR3 sequence reads: CAGTGEGITDTQYF. In nucleotides, the CDR3 is TGTGCCGGAACCGGTGAGGGAATAACAGATACGCAGTATTTT.